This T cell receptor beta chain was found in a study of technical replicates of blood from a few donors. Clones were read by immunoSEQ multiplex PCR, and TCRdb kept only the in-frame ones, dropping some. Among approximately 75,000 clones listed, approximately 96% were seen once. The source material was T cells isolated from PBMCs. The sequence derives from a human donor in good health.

CDR3 nucleotides: TGTGCCAGCAGTTACTCGGCGGAGGACCCCTACGAGCAGTACTTC. This gives the protein CASSYSAEDPYEQYF. The chain carries TRBV6-5 and TRBJ2-7; TRBD2 is a possible D gene (5 bases). The CDR3 consists of 15 residues. Per the germline V gene, CDR1 is MNHEY and CDR2 is SVGAGI. Trimming stripped 0 bases from V and 2 bases from J, with 11 bases between.